This T cell receptor beta chain was recovered during a study of OX40 agonist ivuxolimab in advanced cancers. The overall study: In three patients, partial responses were observed, one with hepatocellular carcinoma and two with cutaneous melanoma.

The germline V and J ends were trimmed by 5 bases and 6 bases, with 13 bases remaining between them. The CDR3 sequence is 14 residues long. Germline-derived CDR1 and CDR2 are SGHTA and FQGTGA. About this clone: What it binds is not known.

Overall study results and limits: Expanded clones tended on average to be more numerous among CD8+ T cells than CD4+. Partial responders receiving 0.1-3.0 mg/kg showed among the lowest clonal expansion.

TCRdb keeps only in-frame clones here, not all; method: immunoSEQ multiplex PCR. Of about 60,000 clones in the sample, 86% were seen once. This sample comprised CD4+ or CD8+ T cells sorted from blood, obtained in a trial of the OX40 agonist ivuxolimab. This chain joins TRBV7-3 and TRBJ2-2; D unresolved. The receptor comes from an adult with an advanced solid tumor such as melanoma, head and neck, liver or kidney cancer. This CDR3 is CASSANGSPGELFF. CDR3 nucleotides: TGTGCCAGCAGCGCTAATGGAAGCCCCGGGGAGCTGTTTTTT.